This is a list of T cell receptor beta chains from one sample in a study of blood T cell repertoires in COVID-19. The table came from immunoSEQ multiplex PCR; TCRdb's copy has only in-frame clones and leaves some out. The sample lists 120,000 to 150,000 clones, around three quarters occurring once. Sequenced input: peripheral blood. The receptor source for this set is a man aged 55-75 years with acute or convalescent COVID-19. CDR3s include the opening cysteine and the closing phenylalanine or tryptophan. The D gene is left open where the match is weak. Clone size is not always given. Where it is, it says once, few, many or a class for expanded clones.

- TRBJ1-3 TRBV5-1 - CASSSGAAHSGNTIYF TGCGCCAGCAGCTCTGGGGCAGCCCACTCTGGAAACACCATATATTTT
- TRBJ2-1 TRBV29-1 TRBD2 CSARDPGTSINEQFF TGCAGCGCTCGGGATCCCGGGACTAGCATTAATGAGCAGTTCTTC
- TRBJ1-5 TRBV28 TRBD1 CASSLVGQGLNQPQHF TGTGCCAGCAGTTTAGTTGGACAGGGGCTGAATCAGCCCCAGCATTTT
- TRBJ1-5 TRBV6-5 - CASSRSGGGHQPQHF TGTGCCAGCTCCCGAAGCGGGGGAGGCCATCAGCCCCAGCATTTT
- TRBJ2-7 TRBV6-5 TRBD2 CASSLREGMTEQYF TGTGCCAGCAGTTTGCGGGAGGGGATGACTGAGCAGTACTTC
once TRBJ1-2 TRBV30 - CAWSVPGQPLYGYTF TGTGCCTGGAGTGTACCCGGACAGCCCCTCTATGGCTACACCTTC
- TRBJ1-3 TRBV7-2 TRBD1 CASSLAGLGRGSGNTIYF TGTGCCAGCAGCCTAGCAGGTTTGGGCAGGGGGTCCGGAAACACCATATATTTT
- TRBJ1-3 TRBV28 - CASRQDFSGNTIYF TGTGCCAGCAGGCAGGACTTCTCTGGAAACACCATATATTTT
few TRBJ2-7 TRBV5-1 TRBD2 CASSPSTAGDYEQYF TGCGCCAGCAGCCCATCTACAGCGGGAGACTACGAGCAGTACTTC
- TRBJ1-1 TRBV27 - CASSFSRGVTEAFF TGTGCCAGCAGTTTTAGCAGGGGCGTCACTGAAGCTTTCTTT
- TRBJ2-6 TRBV7-9 - CASSPDSPGSGANVLTF TGTGCCAGCAGCCCAGATTCGCCGGGAAGTGGGGCCAACGTCCTGACTTTC
- TRBJ2-7 TRBV7-2 TRBD2 CASSPGGSGSYEQYF TGTGCCAGCAGCCCAGGAGGGAGCGGGAGCTACGAGCAGTACTTC
- TRBJ2-7 TRBV4-3 TRBD1 CASSPSLTGAYEQYF TGCGCCAGCAGCCCTTCCCTGACAGGGGCGTACGAGCAGTACTTC
- TRBJ2-3 TRBV4-1 TRBD2 CASGLAGGDTQYF TGCGCCAGCGGACTAGCGGGAGGAGATACGCAGTATTTT
- TRBJ1-1 TRBV27 TRBD1 CASSPFPGTGNTEAFF TGTGCCAGCAGTCCCTTTCCGGGGACAGGGAACACTGAAGCTTTCTTT
- TRBJ2-6 TRBV5-4 TRBD1 CASSSDRIFDSGANVLTF TGTGCCAGCAGCTCGGACAGGATCTTCGACTCTGGGGCCAACGTCCTGACTTTC
few TRBJ2-3 TRBV3-1/TRBV3-2 TRBD2 CASSLAGVSDTQYF TGTGCCAGCAGTTTAGCGGGAGTATCAGATACGCAGTATTTT
- TRBJ2-1 TRBV30 TRBD2 CAWTSGYNEQFF TGTGCCTGGACTAGCGGCTACAATGAGCAGTTCTTC
- TRBJ1-2 TRBV19 - CASTEGVYAYTF TGTGCCAGTACCGAGGGGGTTTATGCCTACACCTTC
- TRBJ2-1 TRBV7-9 - CASSWVGGAGDEQFF TGTGCCAGCAGTTGGGTCGGCGGGGCTGGCGATGAGCAGTTCTTC
once TRBJ1-5 TRBV3-1/TRBV3-2 TRBD1 CASSYLPGGGNQPQHF TGTGCCAGCAGCTACCTTCCAGGGGGAGGCAATCAGCCCCAGCATTTT
- TRBJ2-1 TRBV18 TRBD2 CASSPKAGREQFF TGTGCCAGCTCACCAAAGGCCGGGAGGGAGCAGTTCTTC
few TRBJ2-3 TRBV27 TRBD2 CASRASGIPDTQYF TGTGCCAGCAGAGCCAGCGGGATTCCAGATACGCAGTATTTT
- TRBJ1-5 TRBV6-4 - CASSEAPNQPQHF TGTGCCAGCAGTGAGGCACCCAATCAGCCCCAGCATTTT
- TRBJ1-6 TRBV30 TRBD1 CASEPKTGLGSPLHF TGTGCCTCCGAGCCAAAGACAGGGCTCGGTTCACCCCTCCACTTT
few TRBJ1-5 TRBV7-2 - CASSLVPVSNQPQHF TGTGCCAGCAGCTTAGTTCCAGTTAGCAATCAGCCCCAGCATTTT
- TRBJ2-1 TRBV5-1 TRBD2 CASKGLAGTYNEQFF TGCGCCAGCAAGGGACTAGCGGGAACATACAATGAGCAGTTCTTC
- TRBJ2-1 TRBV30 TRBD2 CAWSLGLADEQFF TGTGCCTGGAGTTTGGGACTAGCCGATGAGCAGTTCTTC
- TRBJ2-7 TRBV4-2 TRBD1 CASSQKGQGDYEQYF TGTGCCAGCAGCCAAAAGGGACAGGGCGACTACGAGCAGTACTTC
- TRBJ1-6 TRBV6-1 TRBD1 CASSVQGENSPLHF TGTGCCAGCAGTGTACAGGGGGAAAATTCACCCCTCCACTTT
- TRBJ2-5 TRBV6-6 TRBD2 CASSSRGGQETQYF TGTGCCAGCAGCTCCCGCGGGGGACAAGAGACCCAGTACTTC
- TRBJ1-4 TRBV7-9 TRBD1 CASSPWDRTNEKLFF TGTGCCAGCAGCCCCTGGGACAGGACGAATGAAAAACTGTTTTTT
- TRBJ1-1 TRBV7-6 - CASSLLGGRDTEAFF TGTGCCAGCAGCTTATTAGGGGGGAGGGACACTGAAGCTTTCTTT
- TRBJ2-5 TRBV5-4 - CASSHAGQEETQYF TGTGCCAGCAGCCATGCGGGGCAAGAAGAGACCCAGTACTTC
few TRBJ2-3 TRBV3-1/TRBV3-2 - CASSQGGTFYTDTQYF TGTGCCAGCAGCCAGGGTGGGACTTTCTACACAGATACGCAGTATTTT
- TRBJ2-3 TRBV12-1 - CARHGLAGYTDTQYF TGTGCCAGGCACGGACTAGCAGGTTACACAGATACGCAGTATTTT
- TRBJ2-7 TRBV6-5 - CASMRRGPYEQYF TGTGCCAGCATGAGGAGGGGCCCCTACGAGCAGTACTTC
few TRBJ1-1 TRBV28 - CASRTGQINTEAFF TGTGCCAGCAGAACCGGACAGATCAACACTGAAGCTTTCTTT
- TRBJ2-3 TRBV5-1 TRBD2 CASSLGARGGDTQYF TGCGCCAGCAGCTTGGGGGCGCGGGGAGGGGATACGCAGTATTTT
once TRBJ1-1 TRBV6-5 - CASSYDRQNTEAFF TGTGCCAGCAGTTACGACAGACAGAACACTGAAGCTTTCTTT
- TRBJ2-1 TRBV7-8 - CASSLLQTYNEQFF TGTGCCAGCAGCTTACTACAGACCTACAATGAGCAGTTCTTC
- TRBJ1-5 TRBV4-1 - CASSQVPGEVQPQHF TGCGCCAGCAGCCAAGTCCCGGGGGAAGTCCAGCCCCAGCATTTT
- TRBJ1-4 TRBV4-1 - CASSQVGEAEKLFF TGCGCCAGCAGCCAGGTCGGAGAGGCAGAAAAACTGTTTTTT
few TRBJ2-7 TRBV24-1 - CATSDGARYEQYF TGTGCCACCAGTGATGGGGCGCGCTACGAGCAGTACTTC
- TRBJ2-3 TRBV28 - CASSSGQSLGNTQYF TGTGCCAGCAGTTCAGGACAGTCTCTCGGAAATACGCAGTATTTT
- TRBJ1-4 TRBV9 - CASSVDPEANAKKGQTNEKLFF TGTGCCAGCAGCGTAGATCCCGAAGCAAACGCCAAGAAGGGGCAAACTAATGAAAAACTGTTTTTT
few TRBJ1-2 TRBV30 - CAQTLPGVNYGYTF TGTGCCCAGACACTTCCCGGGGTTAACTATGGCTACACCTTC
- TRBJ1-2 TRBV19 - CASSEARTAYGYTF TGTGCCAGTAGCGAGGCCCGGACAGCCTATGGCTACACCTTC
- TRBJ2-4 TRBV5-1 TRBD1 CASSLDGQGANIQYF TGCGCCAGCAGCTTGGATGGACAGGGGGCTAACATTCAGTACTTC
- TRBJ1-4 TRBV5-1 - CASSPDRPNEKLFF TGCGCCAGCAGCCCAGACAGACCTAATGAAAAACTGTTTTTT
- TRBJ2-2 TRBV30 TRBD2 CAWSGSGGTGELFF TGTGCCTGGAGTGGGAGCGGGGGGACCGGGGAGCTGTTTTTT
once TRBJ1-6 TRBV4-1 TRBD1 CASSQEDPQGAENSPLHF TGCGCCAGCAGCCAAGAAGACCCCCAGGGGGCCGAGAATTCACCCCTCCACTTT
- TRBJ1-2 TRBV6-4 - CASSEGSNYGYTF TGTGCCAGCAGCGAGGGTTCAAACTATGGCTACACCTTC
- TRBJ1-1 TRBV30 - CAWSQGMNTEAFF TGTGCCTGGAGCCAGGGGATGAACACTGAAGCTTTCTTT
- TRBJ2-7 TRBV10-3 - CAISRPGGEQYF TGTGCCATCAGTCGACCCGGGGGCGAGCAGTACTTC